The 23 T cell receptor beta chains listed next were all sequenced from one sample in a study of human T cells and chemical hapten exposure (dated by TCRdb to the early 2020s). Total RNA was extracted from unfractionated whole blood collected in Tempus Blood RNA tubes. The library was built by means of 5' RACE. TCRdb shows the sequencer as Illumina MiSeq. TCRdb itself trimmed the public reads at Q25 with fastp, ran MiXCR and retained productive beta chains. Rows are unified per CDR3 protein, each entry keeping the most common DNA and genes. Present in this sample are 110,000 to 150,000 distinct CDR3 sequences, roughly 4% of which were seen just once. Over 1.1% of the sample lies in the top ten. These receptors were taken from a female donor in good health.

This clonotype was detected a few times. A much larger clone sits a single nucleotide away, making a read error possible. CDR3 in amino acids: CASSSRGWNTGELFF. Here the CDR3 DNA reads TGTGCCAGCAGCTCTAGGGGTTGGAACACCGGGGAGCTGTTTTTT. The chain is built from TRBV14 and TRBJ2-2; a possible D gene is TRBD1 (5 bases). Germline CDR1 is SGHDN and CDR2 is FVKESK. The CDR3 sequence is 15 residues long. The V end was cut by 5 bases, the J end by 1 base, with 11 bases between.

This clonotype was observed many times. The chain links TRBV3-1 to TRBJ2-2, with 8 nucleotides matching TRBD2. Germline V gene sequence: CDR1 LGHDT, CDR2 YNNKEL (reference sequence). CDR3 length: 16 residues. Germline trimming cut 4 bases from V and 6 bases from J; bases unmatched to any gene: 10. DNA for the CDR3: TGTGCCAGCAGCCTCTTGCGGGGGGCTACGTCCGGGGAGCTGTTTTTT. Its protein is CASSLLRGATSGELFF.

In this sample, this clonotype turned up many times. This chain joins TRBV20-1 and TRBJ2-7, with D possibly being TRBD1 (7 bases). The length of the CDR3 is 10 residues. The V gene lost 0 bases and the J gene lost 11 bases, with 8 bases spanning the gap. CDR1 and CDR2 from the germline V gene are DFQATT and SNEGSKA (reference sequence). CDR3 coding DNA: TGCAGTGCTAGAGACAGGGGGGAGTACTTC. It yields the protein CSARDRGEYF.

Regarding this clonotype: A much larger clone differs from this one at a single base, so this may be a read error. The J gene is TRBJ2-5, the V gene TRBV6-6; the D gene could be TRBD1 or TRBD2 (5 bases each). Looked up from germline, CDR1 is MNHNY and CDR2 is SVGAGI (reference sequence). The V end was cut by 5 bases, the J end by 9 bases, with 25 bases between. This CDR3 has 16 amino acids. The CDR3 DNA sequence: TGTGCCAGCAGTCCCCCCCGGGACCTCAAGCTAATACCCCAGTACTTC. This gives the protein CASSPPRDLKLIPQYF.

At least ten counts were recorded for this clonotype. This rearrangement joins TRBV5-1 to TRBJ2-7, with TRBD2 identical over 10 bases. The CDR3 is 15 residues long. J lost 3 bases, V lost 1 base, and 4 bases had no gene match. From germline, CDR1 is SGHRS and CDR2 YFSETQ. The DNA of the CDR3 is TGCGCCAGCAGCTTGACGCCTAGCGGGAGCTACGAGCAGTACTTC. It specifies CASSLTPSGSYEQYF.

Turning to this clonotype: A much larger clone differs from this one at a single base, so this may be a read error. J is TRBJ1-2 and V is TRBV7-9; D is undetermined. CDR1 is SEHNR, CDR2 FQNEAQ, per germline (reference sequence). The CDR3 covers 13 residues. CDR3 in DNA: TGTGCCAGCAGCTTAGAACAAAACTATGGCGACACCTTC. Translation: CASSLEQNYGDTF.

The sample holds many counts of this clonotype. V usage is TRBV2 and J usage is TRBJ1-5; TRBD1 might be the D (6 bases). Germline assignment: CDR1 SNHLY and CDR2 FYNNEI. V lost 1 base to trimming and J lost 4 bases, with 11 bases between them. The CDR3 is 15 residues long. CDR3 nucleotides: TGTGCCAGCAGTGAAGACGGGGGACAAAATCAGCCCCAGCATTTT. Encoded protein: CASSEDGGQNQPQHF. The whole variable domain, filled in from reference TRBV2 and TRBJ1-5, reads EPEVTQTPSHQVTQMGQEVILRCVPISNHLYFYWYRQILGQKVEFLVSFYNNEISEKSEIFDDQFSVERPDGSNFTLKIRSTKLEDSAMYFCASSEDGGQNQPQHFGDGTRLSIL.

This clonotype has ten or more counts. The CDR3 DNA reads as TGTGCCAGCAGTTGGGGGGGGACAGGGAGCGAGCAGTACTTC. As protein: CASSWGGTGSEQYF. This sequence joins TRBV12-3 or TRBV12-4 and TRBJ2-7; 9 bases fit TRBD1. V gave up 4 bases and J gave up 6 bases; unmatched junction bases: 7. CDR3 length equals 14 residues.

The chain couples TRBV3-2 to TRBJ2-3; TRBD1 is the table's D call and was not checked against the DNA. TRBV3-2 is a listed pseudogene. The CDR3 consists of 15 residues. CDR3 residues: CASSQASRGTDTQYF. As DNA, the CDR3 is TGTGCCAGCAGCCAAGCTTCAAGGGGGACAGATACGCAGTATTTT.

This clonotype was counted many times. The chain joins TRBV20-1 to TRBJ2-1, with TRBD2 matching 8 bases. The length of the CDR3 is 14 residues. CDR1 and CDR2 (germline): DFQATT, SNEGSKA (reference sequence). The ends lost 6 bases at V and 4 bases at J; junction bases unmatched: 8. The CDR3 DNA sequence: TGCAGTGCAGACAGCGGGGGCGGGTACAATGAGCAGTTCTTC. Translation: CSADSGGGYNEQFF.

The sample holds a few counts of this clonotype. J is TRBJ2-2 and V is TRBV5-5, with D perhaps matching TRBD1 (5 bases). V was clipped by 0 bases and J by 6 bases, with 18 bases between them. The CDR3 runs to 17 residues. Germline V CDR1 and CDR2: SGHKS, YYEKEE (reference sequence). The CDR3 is CASSLGKGQLWAGELFF. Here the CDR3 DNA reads TGTGCCAGCAGCTTGGGAAAGGGGCAACTATGGGCCGGGGAGCTGTTTTTT.

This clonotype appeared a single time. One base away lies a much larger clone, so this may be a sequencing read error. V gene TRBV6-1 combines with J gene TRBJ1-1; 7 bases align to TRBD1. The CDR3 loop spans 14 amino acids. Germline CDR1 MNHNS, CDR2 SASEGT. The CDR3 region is CANSEAGTVTEAFF. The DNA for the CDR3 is TGTGCCAACAGTGAAGCGGGGACAGTTACTGAAGCTTTCTTT.

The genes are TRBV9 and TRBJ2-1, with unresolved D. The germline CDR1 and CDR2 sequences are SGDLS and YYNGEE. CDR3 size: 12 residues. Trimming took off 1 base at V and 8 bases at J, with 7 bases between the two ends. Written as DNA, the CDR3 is TGTGCCAGCAGCGTAAATGACGATGAGCAGTTCTTC. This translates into CASSVNDDEQFF.

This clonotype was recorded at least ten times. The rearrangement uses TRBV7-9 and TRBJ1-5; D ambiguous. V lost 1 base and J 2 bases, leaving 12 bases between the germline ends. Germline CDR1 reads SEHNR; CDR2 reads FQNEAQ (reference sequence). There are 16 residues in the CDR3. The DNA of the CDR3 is TGTGCCAGCAGCTTAGGACCGTCGCTGGGCAATCAGCCCCAGCATTTT. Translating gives CASSLGPSLGNQPQHF. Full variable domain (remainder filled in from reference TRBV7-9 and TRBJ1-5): DTGVSQNPRHKITKRGQNVTFRCDPISEHNRLYWYRQTLGQGPEFLTYFQNEAQLEKSRLLSDRFSAERPKGSFSTLEIQRTEQGDSAMYLCASSLGPSLGNQPQHFGDGTRLSIL.

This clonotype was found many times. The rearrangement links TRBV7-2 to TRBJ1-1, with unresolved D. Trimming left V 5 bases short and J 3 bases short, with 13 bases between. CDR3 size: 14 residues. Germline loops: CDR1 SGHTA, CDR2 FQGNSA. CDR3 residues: CASSTRTFDTEAFF. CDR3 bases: TGTGCCAGCAGCACCCGGACTTTTGACACTGAAGCTTTCTTT.

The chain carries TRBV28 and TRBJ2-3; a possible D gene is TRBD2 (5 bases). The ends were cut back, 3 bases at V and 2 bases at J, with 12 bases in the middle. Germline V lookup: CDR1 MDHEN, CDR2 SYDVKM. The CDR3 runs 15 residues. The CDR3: CASSFGGDHTDTQYF. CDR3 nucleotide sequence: TGTGCCAGCAGTTTTGGAGGAGATCACACAGATACGCAGTATTTT.

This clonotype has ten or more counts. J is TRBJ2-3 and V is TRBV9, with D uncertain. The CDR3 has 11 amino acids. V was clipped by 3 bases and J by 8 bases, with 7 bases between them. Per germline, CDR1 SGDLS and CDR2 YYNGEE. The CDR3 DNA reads TGTGCCAGCAGCGCCCGAGGTACGCAGTATTTT. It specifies CASSARGTQYF.

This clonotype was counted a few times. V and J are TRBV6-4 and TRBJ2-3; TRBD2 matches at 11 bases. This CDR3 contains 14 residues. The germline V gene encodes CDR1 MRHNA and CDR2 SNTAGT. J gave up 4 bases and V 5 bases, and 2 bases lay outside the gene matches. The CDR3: CASSSSGGSDTQYF. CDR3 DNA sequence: TGTGCCAGCAGTTCTAGCGGGGGGTCAGATACGCAGTATTTT.

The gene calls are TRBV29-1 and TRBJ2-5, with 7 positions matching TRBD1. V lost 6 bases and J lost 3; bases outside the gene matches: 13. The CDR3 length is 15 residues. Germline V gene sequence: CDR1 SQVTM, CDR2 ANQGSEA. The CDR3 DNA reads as TGCAGCGTAGTACCCGACAGGGCAAGAGAAGAGACCCAGTACTTC. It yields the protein CSVVPDRAREETQYF.

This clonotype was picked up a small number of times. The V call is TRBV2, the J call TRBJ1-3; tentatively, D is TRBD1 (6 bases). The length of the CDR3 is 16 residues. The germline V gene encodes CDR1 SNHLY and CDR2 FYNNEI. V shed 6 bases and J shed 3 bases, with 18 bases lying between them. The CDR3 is CASRSYRARNGNTIYF. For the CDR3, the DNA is TGTGCCAGCAGGAGTTACAGGGCTCGGAATGGAAACACCATATATTTT.

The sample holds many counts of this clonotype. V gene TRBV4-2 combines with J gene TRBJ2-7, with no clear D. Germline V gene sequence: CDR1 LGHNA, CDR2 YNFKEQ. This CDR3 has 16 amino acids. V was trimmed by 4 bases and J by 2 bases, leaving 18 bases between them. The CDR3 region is CASSRSSPDNTYEQYF. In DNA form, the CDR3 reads TGTGCCAGCAGCCGGTCGTCCCCTGACAATACCTACGAGCAGTACTTC.

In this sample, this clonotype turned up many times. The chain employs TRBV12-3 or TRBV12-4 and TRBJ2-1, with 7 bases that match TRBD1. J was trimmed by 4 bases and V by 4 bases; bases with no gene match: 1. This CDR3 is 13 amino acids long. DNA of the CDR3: TGTGCCAGCAGTTGGACAGGATACAATGAGCAGTTCTTC. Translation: CASSWTGYNEQFF.

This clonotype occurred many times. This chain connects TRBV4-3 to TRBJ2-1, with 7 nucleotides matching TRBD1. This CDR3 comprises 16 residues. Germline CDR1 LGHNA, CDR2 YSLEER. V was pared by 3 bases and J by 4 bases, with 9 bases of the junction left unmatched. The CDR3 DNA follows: TGCGCCAGCAGCCACGCCGGGACAGAAGTATACAATGAGCAGTTCTTC. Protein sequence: CASSHAGTEVYNEQFF.